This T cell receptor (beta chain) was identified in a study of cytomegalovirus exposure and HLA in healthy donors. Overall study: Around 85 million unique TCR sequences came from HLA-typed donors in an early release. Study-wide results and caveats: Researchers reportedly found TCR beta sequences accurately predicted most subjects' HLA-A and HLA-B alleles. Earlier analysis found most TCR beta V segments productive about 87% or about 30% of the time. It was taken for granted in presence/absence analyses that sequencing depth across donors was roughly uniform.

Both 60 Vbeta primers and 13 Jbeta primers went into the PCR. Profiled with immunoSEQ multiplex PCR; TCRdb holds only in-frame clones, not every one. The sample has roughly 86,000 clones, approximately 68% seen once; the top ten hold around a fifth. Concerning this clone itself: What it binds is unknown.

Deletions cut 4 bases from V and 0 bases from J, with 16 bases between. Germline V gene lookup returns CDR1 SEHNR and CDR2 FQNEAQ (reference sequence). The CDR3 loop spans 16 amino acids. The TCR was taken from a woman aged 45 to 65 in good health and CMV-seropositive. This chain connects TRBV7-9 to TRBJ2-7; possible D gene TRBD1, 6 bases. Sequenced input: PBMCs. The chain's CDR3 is CASSSSQGTISYEQYF. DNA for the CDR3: TGTGCCAGCAGCTCGTCACAGGGTACAATCTCCTACGAGCAGTACTTC.